This T cell receptor beta chain was retrieved from a study of shared clonotypes between healthy human individuals. Using immunoSEQ multiplex PCR, the repertoire was profiled, and TCRdb retains in-frame clones only, with some absent. The table has some 690,000 clones, 90% seen once. The CDR3 covers 16 residues. The ends lost 5 bases at V and 0 bases at J; junction bases unmatched: 9. The germline gives CDR1 MNHEY, CDR2 SMNVEV (reference sequence). J is TRBJ2-7 and V is TRBV27; TRBD2 matches 8 bases. The sequenced sample was memory CD8+ T cells from PBMCs. As to subset: CD45RO+ cells pooled with CCR7-negative TemRA cells. This receptor was taken from a man aged 18 to 35 in good health. Some clones in this sample may be carry-over from other donors' samples. CDR3 coding DNA: TGTGCCAGCAGTACTCTAGCGGGCCGATCCTCCTACGAGCAGTACTTC. It encodes CASSTLAGRSSYEQYF.